This entry describes one TCR beta chain. Its recognized antigen is unknown. No qualities accompany the bases; no much larger clone lies one base away. Receptors were amplified or captured by RT-PCR. The run used an Illumina HiSeq 2500. TCRdb cleaned the public reads at Q25 with fastp, built clones with MiXCR and kept in-frame beta chains. Merged by CDR3 protein, the rows form single entries marked with the most common genes and DNA. Counted in this sample were about 240,000 distinct CDR3 sequences; 10% to 15% of them appeared once. More than 7% of the sample is taken by the ten largest. This specimen belongs to a study of response to subunit inactivated influenza vaccine (dated by TCRdb to 2016 to 2018). At the level of the whole study: Deep quantitative T cell receptor repertoire profiling was used in the study to track responses to a trivalent subunit inactivated influenza vaccine.

CDR3 length: 15 amino acids, cysteine to phenylalanine. Just CDR3 DNA is preserved here, 45 bases in frame from base 1. Between the V and J ends, shortened by 1 base and 4 bases respectively, the junction contains 11 bases. CDR1 LNHNV and CDR2 YYDKDF were looked up in the germline V gene (reference sequence). What the authors observed across the whole study: The authors proposed that each seasonal influenza vaccination may bring in only a limited number of new T cells.

Recombination linked TRBV15 to TRBJ1-5, with the D gene not clear enough to name. The TCR comes from a man aged 50-59 years who received an inactivated influenza vaccine. Donor details come from another sample of the same person, matched by shared clones. The input for sequencing was non-naive T cells sorted from PBMCs, taken 14 to 15 days before vaccination. This specimen's cell subset or site label, per the study, means: memory T cell fraction. CDR3 protein: CATSRVIGTNQPQHF. The DNA sequence reads TGTGCCACCAGCAGAGTTATCGGTACTAATCAGCCCCAGCATTTT.